These 10 T cell receptor beta chains share one sample of origin, sequenced in a study of regulatory T cells in long-lasting Graves disease. Time point indicated: newly diagnosed GD, antithyroid drugs for less than 3 months. RNA extracted from PBMCs served as the sequencing template. Construction of the TCR beta libraries employed iRepertoire HTBI primers in conjunction with Arm-PCR of CDR3 regions. TCRdb re-called the multiplex PCR reads through MiXCR, storing one row per CDR3 protein. The sample shows more than 450,000 distinct CDR3 sequences, around 12% of them seen only once. The same sample was also used in a study of T cells in Graves' hyperthyroidism and ophthalmopathy.

The starting material was peripheral blood mononuclear cells (PBMCs), obtained at new diagnosis, from a patient treated with antithyroid drugs. Every receptor here comes from a woman aged 25 to 39 with Graves disease.

This clonotype was picked up a small number of times. The chain carries TRBV7-2 and TRBJ2-1; 7 nucleotides line up with TRBD2. Looked up from germline, CDR1 is SGHTA and CDR2 is FQGNSA. The V and J ends lost 3 bases and 0 bases, in that order; junction bases with no gene match: 5. The CDR3 is 16 residues long. CDR3 nucleotide sequence: TGTGCCAGCAGCTTGCGGGGCGGGGGCTCCTACAATGAGCAGTTCTTC. Its translation is CASSLRGGGSYNEQFF. The full variable domain, in which reference TRBV7-2 and TRBJ2-1 provide the parts outside the CDR3, is GAGVSQSPSNKVTEKGKDVELRCDPISGHTALYWYRQSLGQGLEFLIYFQGNSAPDKSGLPSDRFSAERTGGSVSTLTIQRTQQEDSAVYLCASSLRGGGSYNEQFFGPGTRLTVL.

This clonotype occurred many times. The chain recombines TRBV7-3 with TRBJ2-5, with 13 bases fitting TRBD2. This CDR3 contains 15 residues. Germline loops: CDR1 SGHTA, CDR2 FQGTGA. Trimming at V came to 0 bases and at J to 5 bases, leaving 0 bases not matched to a gene. This CDR3 reads CASSLTGLAGETQYF. The CDR3 DNA sequence: TGTGCCAGCAGCTTAACGGGACTAGCGGGGGAGACCCAGTACTTC.

In this sample, this clonotype turned up many times. CDR3 in amino acids: CASSWVGARRGNTEAFF. In nucleotides, the CDR3 is TGTGCCAGCAGCTGGGTCGGGGCGAGGAGGGGTAACACTGAAGCTTTCTTT. The gene calls are TRBV28 and TRBJ1-1; TRBD1 is a possible D gene (5 bases). The CDR3 extends over 17 amino acids. Trimming took off 6 bases at V and 2 bases at J, with 22 bases between the two ends. Germline values: CDR1 MDHEN, CDR2 SYDVKM.

The chain couples TRBV30 to TRBJ1-1; D is perhaps TRBD1 (6 bases). The CDR3 sequence is 12 residues long. The germline V gene encodes CDR1 GTSNPN and CDR2 SVGIG (reference sequence). Trimming removed 2 bases from V and 8 bases from J, with 12 bases in between. The CDR3 reads CAWSIQGREAFF. DNA for the CDR3: TGTGCCTGGAGTATACAGGGTAGGGAAGCTTTCTTT.

The V gene is TRBV18, the J gene TRBJ2-3, with D unresolved. There are 15 residues in the CDR3. Germline CDR1 reads KGHSH; CDR2 reads LQKENI. Between the trimmed V and J ends, which lost 2 bases and 10 bases, there was a span of 19 bases. This chain's CDR3 is CASSPRVNRWDAQYF. Written as DNA, the CDR3 is TGTGCCAGCTCACCAAGAGTTAACCGTTGGGATGCGCAGTATTTT.

This clonotype appeared many times. The genes are TRBV2 and TRBJ1-1, with D perhaps matching TRBD1 (6 bases). Trimming stripped 4 bases from V and 7 bases from J, with 13 bases between. CDR1 and CDR2 from the germline V gene are SNHLY and FYNNEI. This CDR3 has 13 amino acids. CDR3 DNA sequence: TGTGCCAGCAGTGTAAGACAGGTAAATGAAGCTTTCTTT. Residues: CASSVRQVNEAFF.

The table lists this clonotype with many counts. The chain uses TRBV2 and TRBJ2-3; maybe TRBD1 (6 bases). In germline, CDR1 is SNHLY, CDR2 FYNNEI. The CDR3 has 18 amino acids. Trimming shortened V by 2 bases and J by 0 bases, and 18 bases separated the two germline ends. For the CDR3, the DNA is TGTGCCAGCAGTGAAACAGGGAGTCAGGACCGAAGCACAGATACGCAGTATTTT. It encodes CASSETGSQDRSTDTQYF.

This clonotype has at least ten counts. The chain combines TRBV11-2 with TRBJ2-7; possibly TRBD1 for D (5 bases). From germline, CDR1 is SGHAT and CDR2 FQNNGV. V shed 3 bases and J shed 2 bases, with 20 bases lying between them. The CDR3 is 17 residues long. The chain's CDR3 is CASSFAPLGRAPYEQYF. The CDR3 bases are TGTGCCAGCAGCTTTGCCCCCCTCGGCAGGGCCCCCTACGAGCAGTACTTC.

This clonotype was observed many times. The V call is TRBV7-2, the J call TRBJ2-6; a weak D match, TRBD1 (6 bases). Germline lookup yields CDR1 SGHTA and CDR2 FQGNSA. The germline V and J ends were trimmed by 8 bases and 0 bases, with 11 bases remaining between them. The CDR3 runs 15 residues. The CDR3 DNA follows: TGTGCCAGCCGGACAGCAAGCTCTGGGGCCAACGTCCTGACTTTC. Translated, it gives CASRTASSGANVLTF.

This clonotype was seen at least ten times. The genes are TRBV24-1 and TRBJ2-7, with D perhaps TRBD1 (8 bases). The CDR3 consists of 16 residues. V dropped 3 bases and J dropped 3 bases, with 17 bases sitting between them. CDR1 and CDR2 from the germline V gene are KGHDR and SFDVKD. CDR3 sequence (DNA): TGTGCCACCAGTGATGATACAGGGGGGGGTCACTACGAGCAGTACTTC. Amino acid sequence: CATSDDTGGGHYEQYF.